This TCR beta chain was captured by sequencing in a study of T cells in Graves' hyperthyroidism and ophthalmopathy. About this clonotype itself: Antigen unknown. With a much larger clone just one base away, this may be a read error.

Germline CDR1 SGDLS, CDR2 YYNGEE. This CDR3 contains 15 residues. V lost 0 bases, J lost 8 bases, and 17 bases lay in between. The study, taken as a whole, reports: Blood also carried most thyroid clonotypes expanded above 0.001. With a median lead of around 6.7 months before onset, the model predicted ophthalmopathy.

The authors deemed Graves' hyperthyroidism stable absent ophthalmopathy progression within 18 months. Each diagnosis was grounded in clinical symptoms, serum thyroxine and TRAb, thyroid ultrasound, and orbital computed tomography. Researchers amplified the TCR beta CDR3 regions from RNA transcripts. With the HTBI primer set, the TCR CDR3 went through a first round of RT-PCR. One entry per CDR3 protein results from TCRdb running MiXCR on the multiplex PCR reads. The sample lists around 700,000 distinct CDR3 sequences; roughly 32% were seen once. The sequence was obtained from a woman aged 35 to 49 with Graves' hyperthyroidism. The rearrangement uses TRBV9 and TRBJ1-1; D is perhaps TRBD1 (6 bases). The sample taken for sequencing was blood. CDR3 protein: CASSVGGGTLGEAFF. For the CDR3, the DNA is TGTGCCAGCAGCGTAGGAGGGGGTACTCTGGGCGAAGCTTTCTTT. Looking up the rest from reference TRBV9 and TRBJ1-1 gives the full variable domain: DSGVTQTPKHLITATGQRVTLRCSPRSGDLSVYWYQQSLDQGLQFLIQYYNGEERAKGNILERFSAQQFPDLHSELNLSSLELGDSALYFCASSVGGGTLGEAFFGQGTRLTVV.